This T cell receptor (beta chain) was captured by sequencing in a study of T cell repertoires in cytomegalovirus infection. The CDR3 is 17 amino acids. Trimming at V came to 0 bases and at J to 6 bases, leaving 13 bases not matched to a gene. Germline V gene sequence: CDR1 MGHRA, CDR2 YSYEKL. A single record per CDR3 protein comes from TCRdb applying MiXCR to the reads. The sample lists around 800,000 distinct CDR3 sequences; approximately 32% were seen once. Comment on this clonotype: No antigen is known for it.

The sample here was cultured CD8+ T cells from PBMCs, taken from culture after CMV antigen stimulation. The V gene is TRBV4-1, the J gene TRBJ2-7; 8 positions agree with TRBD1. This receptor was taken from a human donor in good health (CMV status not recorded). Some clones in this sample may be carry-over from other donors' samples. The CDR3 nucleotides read TGCGCCAGCAGCCAAGATCATGAGACAGGGGTAATTCGCGAGCAGTACTTC. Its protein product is CASSQDHETGVIREQYF.